Following are 15 T cell receptor beta chains from one sample sequenced in a study of cytomegalovirus exposure and HLA in healthy donors. The PCR employed 60 Vbeta primers together with 13 Jbeta primers. Assay: immunoSEQ multiplex PCR; the TCRdb copy retains only in-frame clones and omits some. Among some 250,000 clones listed, about 80% were seen once. Sequencing input: PBMCs. Receptors originate from a woman in her sixties or seventies in good health and CMV-seropositive.

The genes are TRBV9 and TRBJ1-1, with D uncertain. Trimming took 0 bases from V and 1 from J, leaving 13 bases between them. The CDR3 runs to 16 residues. Germline V gene data show CDR1 as SGDLS and CDR2 as YYNGEE. CDR3 sequence: CASSVGGVAGNTEAFF. CDR3 bases: TGTGCCAGCAGCGTAGGTGGGGTCGCGGGGAACACTGAAGCTTTCTTT.

This chain uses TRBV11-2 with TRBJ1-2; D remains ambiguous. Germline V CDR1 and CDR2: SGHAT, FQNNGV. CDR3 length: 11 residues. Trimming shortened V by 5 bases and J by 4 bases, and 5 bases separated the two germline ends. The CDR3 is CASSHTYGYTF. The CDR3 DNA is TGTGCCAGCAGCCACACCTATGGCTACACCTTC.

This clone was counted only a few times. The rearrangement uses TRBV5-6 and TRBJ1-5, with a weak D call TRBD1 (5 bases). Germline CDR1 reads SGHDT; CDR2 reads YYEEEE. Trimming left V 1 base short and J 0 bases short, with 8 bases between. The CDR3 is 15 amino acids. CDR3 region: CASSLMGGSNQPQHF. The CDR3 region has the DNA TGTGCCAGCAGCTTGATGGGGGGTAGCAATCAGCCCCAGCATTTT.

A remark on this clone: The CDR3 does not end in the conserved phenylalanine or tryptophan, so this is likely a read error. The DNA is omitted, as the CDR3 cannot be located on it reliably, and the CDR3 follows TCRdb's listing. The chain uses TRBV12-1 and TRBJ1-1. TRBV12-1 is assigned pseudogene status. Counting both end residues, the CDR3 totals 12 amino acids. The CDR3 here is CASSFHFHRGKL.

This chain links TRBV13 with TRBJ2-5; 9 bases fit TRBD1. After removal of 4 bases from V and 11 bases from J, the junction contained 23 bases not matched to a gene. The CDR3 runs 18 residues. Germline-derived CDR1 and CDR2 are PRHDT and FYEKMQ (reference sequence). DNA of the CDR3: TGTGCCAGCAGCTACAACCTGGCCGGGACAGGGTCCCCCTATGAGCAGTACTTC. Protein product: CASSYNLAGTGSPYEQYF.

V usage is TRBV29-1 and J usage is TRBJ2-1; TRBD1 is a possible D gene (6 bases). Germline CDR1 reads SQVTM; CDR2 reads ANQGSEA. This CDR3 is built from 13 residues. The V and J ends lost 6 bases and 1 base respectively, with 10 bases between them. The CDR3 coding sequence is TGCAGCGTCTCGAGGGGGTCCTACAATGAGCAGTTCTTC. It specifies CSVSRGSYNEQFF.

The V gene is TRBV29-1, the J gene TRBJ1-3; a possible D gene is TRBD1 (5 bases). CDR3 size: 14 residues. Germline-derived CDR1 and CDR2 are SQVTM and ANQGSEA. Trimming stripped 8 bases from V and 2 bases from J, with 16 bases between. CDR3 nucleotide sequence: TGCAGCTTTGGGCCGGGGGGTCCTGGAAACACCATATATTTT. Translated: CSFGPGGPGNTIYF. The full variable domain, with the rest looked up from reference TRBV29-1 and TRBJ1-3, is SAVISQKPSRDICQRGTSLTIQCQVDSQVTMMFWYRQQPGQSLTLIATANQGSEATYESGFVIDKFPISRPNLTFSTLTVSNMSPEDSSIYLCSFGPGGPGNTIYFGEGSWLTVV.

This clone has just a few counts. The chain employs TRBV19 and TRBJ1-2; the match to TRBD1 covers 11 bases. Germline V gene data show CDR1 as LNHDA and CDR2 as SQIVND (reference sequence). This CDR3 is 14 amino acids long. V lost 6 bases, J lost 6 bases, and 6 bases stayed unmatched. The CDR3, as DNA: TGTGCCAGTAGGACTGGACAGGGGGCGGATGGCTACACCTTC. It codes for CASRTGQGADGYTF. Filled out from reference TRBV19 and TRBJ1-2, the complete variable domain reads DGGITQSPKYLFRKEGQNVTLSCEQNLNHDAMYWYRQDPGQGLRLIYYSQIVNDFQKGDIAEGYSVSREKKESFPLTVTSAQKNPTAFYLCASRTGQGADGYTFGSGTRLTVV.

This clone has only a few counts. V is TRBV10-2 and J is TRBJ1-1, with D possibly TRBD1 on 6 matching bases. CDR1 and CDR2 (germline): WSHSY, SAAADI. Trimming shortened V by 7 bases and J by 7 bases, and 10 bases separated the two germline ends. CDR3 size: 11 residues. The DNA of the CDR3 is TGCGCCAGCATGGGACATAGTGAAGCTTTCTTT. It encodes CASMGHSEAFF.

The chain carries TRBV29-1 and TRBJ1-2; a weak D match, TRBD1 (5 bases). Looked up from germline, CDR1 is SQVTM and CDR2 is ANQGSEA. CDR3 size: 10 residues. Trimming took 6 bases from V and 7 from J, leaving 9 bases between them. CDR3 protein: CSVGEGGYTF. CDR3 bases: TGCAGCGTAGGGGAGGGTGGCTACACCTTC.

The table lists this clone with a few counts. V gene TRBV6-1 combines with J gene TRBJ2-7; D remains unclear. CDR3 length equals 13 residues. V lost 5 bases to trimming and J lost 2 bases, with 10 bases between them. The germline gives CDR1 MNHNS, CDR2 SASEGT. The CDR3 loop is CASSPEGAYEQYF. CDR3 bases: TGTGCCAGCAGTCCGGAAGGAGCCTACGAGCAGTACTTC.

V and J are TRBV5-4 and TRBJ2-5; TRBD1 aligns across 7 bases. The CDR3 spans 15 residues. Germline loops: CDR1 SGHNT, CDR2 YYREEE (reference sequence). Trimming removed 0 bases from V and 2 bases from J; junction bases left unmatched: 4. The CDR3 DNA reads TGTGCCAGCAGCTTGGCGGGACAGCCACAAGAGACCCAGTACTTC. Residues: CASSLAGQPQETQYF.

This clone has only a few counts. The chain is built from TRBV4-2 and TRBJ1-3; tentatively, D is TRBD1 (6 bases). This CDR3 contains 17 residues. The V end was cut by 1 base, the J end by 4 bases, with 17 bases between. The germline CDR1 and CDR2 sequences are LGHNA and YNFKEQ. CDR3 nucleotide sequence: TGTGCCAGCAGCCAAGTTTTCCGGACAGCAAGGGGAAACACCATATATTTT. It specifies CASSQVFRTARGNTIYF.

The chain couples TRBV6-5 to TRBJ2-7; the D gene is possibly TRBD2 (6 bases). CDR1 is MNHEY, CDR2 SVGAGI, per germline. The V gene lost 7 bases and the J gene lost 2 bases, with 15 bases spanning the gap. This CDR3 is 14 amino acids long. CDR3 sequence reads: CASTLGTSPYEQYF. CDR3 DNA: TGTGCCAGCACCCTAGGGACTTCACCCTACGAGCAGTACTTC.

This rearrangement joins TRBV29-1 to TRBJ1-5; no clear D gene. V lost 5 bases and J lost 6, with 14 bases in between. The CDR3 extends over 13 amino acids. Per germline, CDR1 SQVTM and CDR2 ANQGSEA. The CDR3 reads CSVSAGFSQPQHF. The CDR3 DNA follows: TGCAGCGTTTCAGCCGGGTTTAGTCAGCCCCAGCATTTT.